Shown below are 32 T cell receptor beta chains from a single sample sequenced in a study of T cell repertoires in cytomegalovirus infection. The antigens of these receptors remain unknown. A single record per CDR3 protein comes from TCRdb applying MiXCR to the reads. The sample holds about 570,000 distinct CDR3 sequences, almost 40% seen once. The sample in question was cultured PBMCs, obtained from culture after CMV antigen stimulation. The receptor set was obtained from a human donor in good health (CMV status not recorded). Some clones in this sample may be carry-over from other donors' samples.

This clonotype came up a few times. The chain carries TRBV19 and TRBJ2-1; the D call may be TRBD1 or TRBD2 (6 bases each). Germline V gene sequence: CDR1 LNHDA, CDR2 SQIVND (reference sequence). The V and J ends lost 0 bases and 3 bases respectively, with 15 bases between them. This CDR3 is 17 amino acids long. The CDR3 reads CASSIDDGGPIYNEQFF. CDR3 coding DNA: TGTGCCAGTAGTATAGATGACGGGGGCCCTATCTACAATGAGCAGTTCTTC.

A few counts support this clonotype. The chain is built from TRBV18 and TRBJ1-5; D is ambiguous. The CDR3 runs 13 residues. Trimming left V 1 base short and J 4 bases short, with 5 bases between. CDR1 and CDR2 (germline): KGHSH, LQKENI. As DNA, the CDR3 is TGTGCCAGCTCACCACATCCAAATCAGCCCCAGCATTTT. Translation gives CASSPHPNQPQHF.

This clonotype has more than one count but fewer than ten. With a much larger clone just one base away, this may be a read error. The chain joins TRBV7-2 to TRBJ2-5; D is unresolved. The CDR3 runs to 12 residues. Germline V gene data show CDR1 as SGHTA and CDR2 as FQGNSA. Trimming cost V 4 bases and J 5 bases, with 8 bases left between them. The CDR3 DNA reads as TGTGCCAGCAGCTCAGTTCGGGAGACCCAGTACTTC. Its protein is CASSSVRETQYF.

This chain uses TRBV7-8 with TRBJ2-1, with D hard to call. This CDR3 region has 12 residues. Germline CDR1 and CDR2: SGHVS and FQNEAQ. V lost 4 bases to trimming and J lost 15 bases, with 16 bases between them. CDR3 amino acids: CASSSPSGYPFF. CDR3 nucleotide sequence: TGTGCCAGCAGCTCCCCTTCTGGGTACCCGTTCTTC.

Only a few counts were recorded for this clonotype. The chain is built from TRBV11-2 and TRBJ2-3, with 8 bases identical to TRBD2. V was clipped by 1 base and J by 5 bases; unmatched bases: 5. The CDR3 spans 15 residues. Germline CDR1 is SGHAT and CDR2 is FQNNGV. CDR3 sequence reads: CASSLGPGLGDTQYF. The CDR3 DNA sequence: TGTGCCAGCAGCTTAGGACCGGGACTAGGAGATACGCAGTATTTT.

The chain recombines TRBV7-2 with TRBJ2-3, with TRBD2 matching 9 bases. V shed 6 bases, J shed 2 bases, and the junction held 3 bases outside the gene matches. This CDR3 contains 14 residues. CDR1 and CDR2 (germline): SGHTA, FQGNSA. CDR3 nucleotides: TGTGCCAGCAGGGCGGGGGGGATCACAGATACGCAGTATTTT. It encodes CASRAGGITDTQYF.

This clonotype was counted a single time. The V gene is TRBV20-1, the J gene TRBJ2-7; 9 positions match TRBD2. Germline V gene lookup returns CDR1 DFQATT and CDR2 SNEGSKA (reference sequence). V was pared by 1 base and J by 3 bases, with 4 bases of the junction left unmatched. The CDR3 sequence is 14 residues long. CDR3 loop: CSARGTSVDYEQYF. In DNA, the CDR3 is TGCAGTGCTAGAGGGACTAGCGTGGACTACGAGCAGTACTTC.

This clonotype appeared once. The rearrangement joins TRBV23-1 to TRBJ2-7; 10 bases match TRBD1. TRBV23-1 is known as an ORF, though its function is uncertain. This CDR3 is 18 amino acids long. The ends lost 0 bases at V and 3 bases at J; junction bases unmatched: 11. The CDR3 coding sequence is TGCGCCAGCAGTCAATCCCTAAAAGACAGGGGGCATCGCTACGAGCAGTACTTC. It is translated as CASSQSLKDRGHRYEQYF.

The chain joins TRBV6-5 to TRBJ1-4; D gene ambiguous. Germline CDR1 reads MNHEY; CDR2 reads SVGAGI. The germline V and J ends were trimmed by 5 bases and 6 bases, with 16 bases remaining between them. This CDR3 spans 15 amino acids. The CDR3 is CASSPVVAPDEKLFF. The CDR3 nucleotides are TGTGCCAGCAGTCCGGTTGTGGCGCCCGATGAAAAACTGTTTTTT.

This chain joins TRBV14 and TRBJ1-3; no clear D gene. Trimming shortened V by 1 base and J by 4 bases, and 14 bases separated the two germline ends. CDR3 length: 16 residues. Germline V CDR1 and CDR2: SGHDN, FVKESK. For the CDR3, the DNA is TGTGCCAGCAGCCAAGGGGTCTGGCACACCGGAAACACCATATATTTT. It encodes CASSQGVWHTGNTIYF.

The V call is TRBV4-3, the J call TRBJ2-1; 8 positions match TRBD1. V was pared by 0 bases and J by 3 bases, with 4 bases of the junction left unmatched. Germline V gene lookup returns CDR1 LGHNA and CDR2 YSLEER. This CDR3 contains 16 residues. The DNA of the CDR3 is TGCGCCAGCAGCCAAGATCGGGGGACAGGCTACAATGAGCAGTTCTTC. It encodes CASSQDRGTGYNEQFF.

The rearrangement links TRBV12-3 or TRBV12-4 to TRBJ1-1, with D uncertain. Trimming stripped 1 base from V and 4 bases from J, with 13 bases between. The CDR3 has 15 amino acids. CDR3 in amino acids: CASSLGVSWGTEAFF. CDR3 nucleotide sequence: TGTGCCAGCAGTTTAGGCGTCAGTTGGGGCACTGAAGCTTTCTTT.

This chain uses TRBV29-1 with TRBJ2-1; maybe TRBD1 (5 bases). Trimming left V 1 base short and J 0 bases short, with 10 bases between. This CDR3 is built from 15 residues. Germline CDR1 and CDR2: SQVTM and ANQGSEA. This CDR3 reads CSVEGGRGSYNEQFF. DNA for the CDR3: TGCAGCGTTGAAGGTGGAAGGGGCTCCTACAATGAGCAGTTCTTC.

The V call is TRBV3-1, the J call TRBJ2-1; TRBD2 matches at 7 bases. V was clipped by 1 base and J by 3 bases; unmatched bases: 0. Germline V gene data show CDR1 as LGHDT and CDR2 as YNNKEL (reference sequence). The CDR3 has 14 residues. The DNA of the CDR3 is TGTGCCAGCAGCCAAGGGACTAGCTACAATGAGCAGTTCTTC. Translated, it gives CASSQGTSYNEQFF.

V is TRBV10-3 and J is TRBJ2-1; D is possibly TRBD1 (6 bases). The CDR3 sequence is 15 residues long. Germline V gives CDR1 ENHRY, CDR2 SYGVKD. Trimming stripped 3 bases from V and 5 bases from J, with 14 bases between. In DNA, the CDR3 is TGTGCCATCAGTGATCCGGGACACGGGGACAATGAGCAGTTCTTC. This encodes CAISDPGHGDNEQFF.

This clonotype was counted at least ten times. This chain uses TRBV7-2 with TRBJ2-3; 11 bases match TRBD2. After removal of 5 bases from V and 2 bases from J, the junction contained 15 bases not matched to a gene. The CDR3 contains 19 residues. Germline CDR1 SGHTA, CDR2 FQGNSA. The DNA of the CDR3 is TGTGCCAGCAGCCCCCAAGCCGGGACTAGCGGCACAGTCACAGATACGCAGTATTTT. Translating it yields CASSPQAGTSGTVTDTQYF.

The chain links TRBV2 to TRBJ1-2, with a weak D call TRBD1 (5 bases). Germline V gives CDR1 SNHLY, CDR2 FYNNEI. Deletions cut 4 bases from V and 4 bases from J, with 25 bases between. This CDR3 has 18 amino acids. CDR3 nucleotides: TGTGCCAGCAGTGTGAAAGTTGGGAAAGGACCGACAGTCTATGGCTACACCTTC. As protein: CASSVKVGKGPTVYGYTF.

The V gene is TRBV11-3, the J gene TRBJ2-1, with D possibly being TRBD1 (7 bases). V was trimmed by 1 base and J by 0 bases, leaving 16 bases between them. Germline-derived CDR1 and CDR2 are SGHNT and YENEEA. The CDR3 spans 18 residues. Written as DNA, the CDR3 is TGTGCCAGCAGCTTAGCCCAGGGGGGAAGCCTCTCCTACAATGAGCAGTTCTTC. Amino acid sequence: CASSLAQGGSLSYNEQFF.

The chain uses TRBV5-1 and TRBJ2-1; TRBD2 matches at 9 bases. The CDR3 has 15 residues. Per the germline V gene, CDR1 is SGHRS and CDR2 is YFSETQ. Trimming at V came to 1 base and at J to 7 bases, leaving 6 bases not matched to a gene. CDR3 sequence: CASSLWVAGANEQFF. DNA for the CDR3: TGCGCCAGCAGCTTGTGGGTAGCGGGAGCTAATGAGCAGTTCTTC.

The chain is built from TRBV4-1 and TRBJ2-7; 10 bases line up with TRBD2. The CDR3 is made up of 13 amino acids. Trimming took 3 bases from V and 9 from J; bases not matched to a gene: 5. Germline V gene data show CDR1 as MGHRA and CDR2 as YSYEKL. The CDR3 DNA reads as TGCGCCAGCAGCCAGACCGGGACTAGCGTGCAGTACTTC. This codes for CASSQTGTSVQYF.

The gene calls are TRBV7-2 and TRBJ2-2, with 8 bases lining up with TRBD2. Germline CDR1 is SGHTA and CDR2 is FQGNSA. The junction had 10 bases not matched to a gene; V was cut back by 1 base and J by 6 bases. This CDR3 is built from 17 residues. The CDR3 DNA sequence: TGTGCCAGCAGCTTAGGGCGGAGAGCGGGAGCTGCCGGGGAGCTGTTTTTT. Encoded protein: CASSLGRRAGAAGELFF.

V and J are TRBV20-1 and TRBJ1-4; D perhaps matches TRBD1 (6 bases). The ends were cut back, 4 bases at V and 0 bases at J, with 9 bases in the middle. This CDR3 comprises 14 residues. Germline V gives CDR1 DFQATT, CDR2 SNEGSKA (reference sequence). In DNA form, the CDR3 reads TGCAGTGCTACCAGGACAGCAACTAATGAAAAACTGTTTTTT. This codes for CSATRTATNEKLFF.

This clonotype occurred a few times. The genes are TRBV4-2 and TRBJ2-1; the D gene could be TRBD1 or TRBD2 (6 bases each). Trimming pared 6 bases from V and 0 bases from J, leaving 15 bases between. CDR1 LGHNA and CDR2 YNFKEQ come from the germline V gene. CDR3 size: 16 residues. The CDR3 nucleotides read TGTGCCAGCAGTCGAGAGGGGGGAAGCTCCTACAATGAGCAGTTCTTC. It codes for CASSREGGSSYNEQFF.

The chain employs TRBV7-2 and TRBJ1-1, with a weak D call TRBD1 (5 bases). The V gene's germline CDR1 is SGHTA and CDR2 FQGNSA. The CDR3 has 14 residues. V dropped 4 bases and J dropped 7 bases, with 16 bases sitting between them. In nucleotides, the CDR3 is TGTGCCAGCAGCTCATTCACTCCGACAGTTGAAGCTTTCTTT. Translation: CASSSFTPTVEAFF.

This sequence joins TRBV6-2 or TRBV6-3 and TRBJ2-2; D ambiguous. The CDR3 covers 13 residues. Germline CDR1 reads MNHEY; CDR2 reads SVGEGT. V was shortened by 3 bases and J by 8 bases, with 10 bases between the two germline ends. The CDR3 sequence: CASSYTLAGELFF. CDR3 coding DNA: TGTGCCAGCAGTTATACTCTCGCGGGGGAGCTGTTTTTT.

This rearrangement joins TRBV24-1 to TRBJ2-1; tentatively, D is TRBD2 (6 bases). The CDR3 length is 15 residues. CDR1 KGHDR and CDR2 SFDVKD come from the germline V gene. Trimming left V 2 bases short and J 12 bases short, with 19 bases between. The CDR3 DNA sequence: TGTGCCACCAGTGATTCCCGGGACGGGGGTATTCGGCAGTTCTTC. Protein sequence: CATSDSRDGGIRQFF.

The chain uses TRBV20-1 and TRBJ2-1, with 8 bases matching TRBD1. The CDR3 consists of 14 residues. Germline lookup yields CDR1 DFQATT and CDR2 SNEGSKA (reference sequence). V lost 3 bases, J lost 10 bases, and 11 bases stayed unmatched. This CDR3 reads CSASAGGGNGEQFF. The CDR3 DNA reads TGCAGTGCTAGTGCAGGGGGCGGTAATGGAGAGCAGTTCTTC.

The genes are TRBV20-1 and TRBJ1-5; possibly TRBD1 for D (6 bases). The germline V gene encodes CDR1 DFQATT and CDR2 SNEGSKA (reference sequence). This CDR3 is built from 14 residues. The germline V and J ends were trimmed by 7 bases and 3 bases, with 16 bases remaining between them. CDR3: CSVAQGKNNQPQHF. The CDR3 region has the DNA TGCAGTGTCGCCCAGGGGAAGAACAATCAGCCCCAGCATTTT.

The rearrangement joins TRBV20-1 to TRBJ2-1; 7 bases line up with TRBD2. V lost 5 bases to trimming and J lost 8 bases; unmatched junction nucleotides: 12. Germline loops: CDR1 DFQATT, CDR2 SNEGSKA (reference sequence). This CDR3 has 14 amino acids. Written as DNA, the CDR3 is TGCAGTGCTTTCCTGAGCGGGGCGGTGGATGAGCAGTTCTTC. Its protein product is CSAFLSGAVDEQFF.

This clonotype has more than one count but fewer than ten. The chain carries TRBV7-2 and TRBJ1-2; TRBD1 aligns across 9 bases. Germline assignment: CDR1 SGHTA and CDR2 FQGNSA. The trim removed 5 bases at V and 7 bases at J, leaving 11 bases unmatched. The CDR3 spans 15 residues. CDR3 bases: TGTGCCAGCAGCCCTACACGCACAGGGGGCGGTGGCTACACCTTC. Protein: CASSPTRTGGGGYTF.

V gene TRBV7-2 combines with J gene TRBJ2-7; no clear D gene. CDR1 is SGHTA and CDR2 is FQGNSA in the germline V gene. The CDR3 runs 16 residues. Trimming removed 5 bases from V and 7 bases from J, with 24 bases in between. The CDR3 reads CASSPTVGPYRSEQYF. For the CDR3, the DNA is TGTGCCAGCAGCCCTACTGTAGGGCCGTACCGTTCAGAGCAGTACTTC.

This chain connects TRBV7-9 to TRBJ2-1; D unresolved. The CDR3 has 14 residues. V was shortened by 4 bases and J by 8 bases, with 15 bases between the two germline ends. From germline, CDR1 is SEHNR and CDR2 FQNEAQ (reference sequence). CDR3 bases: TGTGCCAGCAGCTCTGGAGCCCGTCGGGATGAGCAGTTCTTC. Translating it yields CASSSGARRDEQFF.